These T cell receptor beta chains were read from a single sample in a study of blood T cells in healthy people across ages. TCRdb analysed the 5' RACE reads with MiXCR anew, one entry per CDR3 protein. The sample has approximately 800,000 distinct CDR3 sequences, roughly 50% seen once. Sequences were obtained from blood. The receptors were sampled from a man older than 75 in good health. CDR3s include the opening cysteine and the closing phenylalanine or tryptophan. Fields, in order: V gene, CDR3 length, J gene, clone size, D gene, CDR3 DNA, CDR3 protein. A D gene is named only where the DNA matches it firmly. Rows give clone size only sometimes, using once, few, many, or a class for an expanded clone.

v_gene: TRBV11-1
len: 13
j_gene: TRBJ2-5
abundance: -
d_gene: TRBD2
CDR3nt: TGTGCCAGCCAGGTGGGACTACAAGAGACCCAGTACTTC
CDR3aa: CASQVGLQETQYF

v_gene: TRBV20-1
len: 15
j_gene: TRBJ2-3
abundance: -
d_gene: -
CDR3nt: TGCAGTGCTAGACCCTTTCTCGGGACGTCAGATACGCAGTATTTT
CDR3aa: CSARPFLGTSDTQYF

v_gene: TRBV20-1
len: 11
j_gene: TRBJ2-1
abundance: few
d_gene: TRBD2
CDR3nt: TGTAGCGGGAGGGCCTCAAATGAGCAGTTCTTC
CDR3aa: CSGRASNEQFF

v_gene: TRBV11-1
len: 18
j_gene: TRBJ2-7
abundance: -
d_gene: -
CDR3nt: TGTGCCAGCAGCTTAGCGTCGCTACAGGGACATGTACCCTACGAGCAGTACTTC
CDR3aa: CASSLASLQGHVPYEQYF

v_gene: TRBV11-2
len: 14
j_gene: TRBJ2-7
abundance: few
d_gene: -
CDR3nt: TGTGCCAGCAGCTCCCGCCTAGCGACTTACGAGCAGTACTTC
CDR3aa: CASSSRLATYEQYF

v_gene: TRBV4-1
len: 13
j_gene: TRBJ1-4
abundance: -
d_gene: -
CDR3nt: TGCGCCAGCAGTAGGGTTAAGGATGAAAAACTGTTTTTT
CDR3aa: CASSRVKDEKLFF

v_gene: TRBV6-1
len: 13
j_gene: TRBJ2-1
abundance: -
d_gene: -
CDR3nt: TGTGCCAGCATCCCAAATGGGGGCAATGAGCAGTTCTTC
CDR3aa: CASIPNGGNEQFF

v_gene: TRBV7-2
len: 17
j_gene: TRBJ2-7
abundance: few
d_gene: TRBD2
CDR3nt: TGTGCCAGCAGCCTAGCGGGAGGGCCACTTAACACCTACGAGCAGTACTTC
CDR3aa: CASSLAGGPLNTYEQYF

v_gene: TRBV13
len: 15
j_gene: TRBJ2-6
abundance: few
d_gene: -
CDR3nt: TGTGCCAGCTTTTCGAGGGGGGCTGGGGCCAACGTCCTGACTTTC
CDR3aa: CASFSRGAGANVLTF

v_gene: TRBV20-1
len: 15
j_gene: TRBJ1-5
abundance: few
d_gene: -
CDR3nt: TGCAGTGCGTCAGATATCCAGGGAAGCAATCAGCCCCAGCATTTT
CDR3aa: CSASDIQGSNQPQHF

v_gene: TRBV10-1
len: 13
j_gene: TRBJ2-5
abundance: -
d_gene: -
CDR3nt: TGCGCCAGCAGTGAGTCGACCCCGGCGACCCAGTACTTC
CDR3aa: CASSESTPATQYF